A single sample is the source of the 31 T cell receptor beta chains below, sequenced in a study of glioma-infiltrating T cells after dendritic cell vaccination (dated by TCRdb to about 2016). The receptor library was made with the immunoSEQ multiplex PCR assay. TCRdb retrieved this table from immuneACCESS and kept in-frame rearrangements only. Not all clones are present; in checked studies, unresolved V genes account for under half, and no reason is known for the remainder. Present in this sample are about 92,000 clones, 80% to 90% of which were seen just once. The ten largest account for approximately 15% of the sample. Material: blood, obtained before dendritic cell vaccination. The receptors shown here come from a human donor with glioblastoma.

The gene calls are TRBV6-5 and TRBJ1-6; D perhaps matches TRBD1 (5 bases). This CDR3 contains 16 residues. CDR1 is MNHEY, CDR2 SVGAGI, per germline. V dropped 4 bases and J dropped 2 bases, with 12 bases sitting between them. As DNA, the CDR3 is TGTGCCAGCAGTTTTGGGGGGACTACCTATAATTCACCCCTCCACTTT. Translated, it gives CASSFGGTTYNSPLHF.

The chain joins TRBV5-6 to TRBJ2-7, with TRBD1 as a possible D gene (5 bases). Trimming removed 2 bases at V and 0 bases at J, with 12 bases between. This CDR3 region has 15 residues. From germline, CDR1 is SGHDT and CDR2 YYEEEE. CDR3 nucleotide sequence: TGTGCCAGCAGCTTAGGCCAGGGTTTCTCCTACGAGCAGTACTTC. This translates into CASSLGQGFSYEQYF.

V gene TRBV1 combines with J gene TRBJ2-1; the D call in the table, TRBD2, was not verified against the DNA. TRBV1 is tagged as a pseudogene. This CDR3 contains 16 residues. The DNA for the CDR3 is TGCACCAGCAGCCAAAAGGGACTAGCGGGAGTCCATGAGCAGTTCTTC. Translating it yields CTSSQKGLAGVHEQFF.

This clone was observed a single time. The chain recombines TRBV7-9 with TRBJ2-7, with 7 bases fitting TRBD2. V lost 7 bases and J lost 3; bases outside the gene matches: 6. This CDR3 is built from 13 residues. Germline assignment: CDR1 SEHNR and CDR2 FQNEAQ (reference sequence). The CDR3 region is CASTAGLNYEQYF. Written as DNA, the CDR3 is TGTGCCAGCACAGCGGGACTAAACTACGAGCAGTACTTC.

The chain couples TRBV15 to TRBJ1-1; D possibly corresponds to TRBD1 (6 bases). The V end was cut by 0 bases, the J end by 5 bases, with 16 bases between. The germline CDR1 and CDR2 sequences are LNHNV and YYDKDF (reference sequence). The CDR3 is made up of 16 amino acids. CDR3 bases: TGTGCCACCAGCAGAGATAGAGGGGGAATGGGAACTGAAGCTTTCTTT. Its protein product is CATSRDRGGMGTEAFF.

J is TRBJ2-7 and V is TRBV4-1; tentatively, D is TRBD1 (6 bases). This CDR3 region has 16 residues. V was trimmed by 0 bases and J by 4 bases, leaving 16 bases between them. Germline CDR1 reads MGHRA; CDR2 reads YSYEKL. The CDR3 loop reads CASSQDPGGPFYEQYF. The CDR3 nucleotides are TGCGCCAGCAGCCAAGATCCTGGGGGCCCGTTTTACGAGCAGTACTTC.

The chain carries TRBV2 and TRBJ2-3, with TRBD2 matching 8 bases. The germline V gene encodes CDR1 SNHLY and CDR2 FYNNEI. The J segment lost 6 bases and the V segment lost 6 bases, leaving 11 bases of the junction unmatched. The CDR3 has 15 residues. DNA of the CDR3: TGTGCCAGCAGGGAACTTAGCGGGGTGCCCGATACGCAGTATTTT. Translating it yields CASRELSGVPDTQYF.

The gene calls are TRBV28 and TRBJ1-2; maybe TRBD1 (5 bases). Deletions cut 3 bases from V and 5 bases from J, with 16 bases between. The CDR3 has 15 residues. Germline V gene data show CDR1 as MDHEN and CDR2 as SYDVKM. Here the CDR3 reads CASSLDTLVNYGYTF. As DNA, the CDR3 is TGTGCCAGCAGTTTGGACACGCTCGTCAATTATGGCTACACCTTC.

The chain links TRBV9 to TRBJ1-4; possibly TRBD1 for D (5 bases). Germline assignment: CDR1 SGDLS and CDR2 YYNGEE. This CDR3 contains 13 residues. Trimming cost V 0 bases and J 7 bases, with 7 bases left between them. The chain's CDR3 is CASSVEGVEKLFF. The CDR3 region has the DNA TGTGCCAGCAGCGTAGAAGGGGTTGAAAAACTGTTTTTT.

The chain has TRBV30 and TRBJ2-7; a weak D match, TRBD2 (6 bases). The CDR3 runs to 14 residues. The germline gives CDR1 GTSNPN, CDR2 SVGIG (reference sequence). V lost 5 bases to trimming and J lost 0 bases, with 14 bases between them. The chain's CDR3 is CAWARGGASYEQYF. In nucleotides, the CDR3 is TGTGCCTGGGCCCGAGGCGGGGCCTCCTACGAGCAGTACTTC.

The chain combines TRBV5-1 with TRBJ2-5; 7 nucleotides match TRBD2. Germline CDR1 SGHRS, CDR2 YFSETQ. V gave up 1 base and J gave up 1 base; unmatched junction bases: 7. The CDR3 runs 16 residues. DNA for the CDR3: TGCGCCAGCAGCTTGATGATAGCGGGTGTCCAAGAGACCCAGTACTTC. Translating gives CASSLMIAGVQETQYF.

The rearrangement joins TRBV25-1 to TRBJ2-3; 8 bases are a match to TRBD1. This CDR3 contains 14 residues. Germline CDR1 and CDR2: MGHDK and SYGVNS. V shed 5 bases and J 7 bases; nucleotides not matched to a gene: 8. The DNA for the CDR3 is TGTGCCAGCAGTCTTTCCCAGGGGGCAAATACGCAGTATTTT. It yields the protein CASSLSQGANTQYF.

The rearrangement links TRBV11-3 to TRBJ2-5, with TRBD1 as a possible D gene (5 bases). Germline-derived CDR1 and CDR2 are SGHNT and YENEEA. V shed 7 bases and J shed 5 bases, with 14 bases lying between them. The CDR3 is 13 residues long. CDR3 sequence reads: CASKGADRETQYF. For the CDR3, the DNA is TGTGCCAGCAAAGGGGCCGACCGCGAGACCCAGTACTTC. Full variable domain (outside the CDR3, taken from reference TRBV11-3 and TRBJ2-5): EAGVVQSPRYKIIEKKQPVAFWCNPISGHNTLYWYLQNLGQGPELLIRYENEEAVDDSQLPKDRFSAERLKGVDSTLKIQPAELGDSAVYLCASKGADRETQYFGPGTRLLVL.

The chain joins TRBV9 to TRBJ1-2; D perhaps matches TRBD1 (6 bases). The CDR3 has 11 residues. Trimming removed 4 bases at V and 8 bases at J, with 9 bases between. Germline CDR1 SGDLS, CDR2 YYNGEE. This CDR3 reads CASSQQGGYTF. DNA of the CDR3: TGTGCCAGCAGCCAACAGGGCGGCTACACCTTC. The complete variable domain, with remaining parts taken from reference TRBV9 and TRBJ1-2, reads DSGVTQTPKHLITATGQRVTLRCSPRSGDLSVYWYQQSLDQGLQFLIQYYNGEERAKGNILERFSAQQFPDLHSELNLSSLELGDSALYFCASSQQGGYTFGSGTRLTVV.

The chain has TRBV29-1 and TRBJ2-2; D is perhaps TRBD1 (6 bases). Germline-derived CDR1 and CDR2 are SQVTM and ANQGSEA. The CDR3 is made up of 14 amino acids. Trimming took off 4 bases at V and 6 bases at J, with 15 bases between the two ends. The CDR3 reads CSVGKNRVSGELFF. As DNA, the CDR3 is TGCAGCGTTGGAAAAAACAGGGTATCCGGGGAGCTGTTTTTT.

CDR3 protein: CASTRQLWGTEAFF. In nucleotides, the CDR3 is TGTGCCAGCACCCGACAGTTATGGGGCACTGAAGCTTTCTTT. The chain uses TRBV6-5 and TRBJ1-1, with D maybe TRBD1 (5 bases). This CDR3 region has 14 residues. Per germline, CDR1 MNHEY and CDR2 SVGAGI. Between the trimmed V and J ends, which lost 7 bases and 4 bases, there was a span of 16 bases.

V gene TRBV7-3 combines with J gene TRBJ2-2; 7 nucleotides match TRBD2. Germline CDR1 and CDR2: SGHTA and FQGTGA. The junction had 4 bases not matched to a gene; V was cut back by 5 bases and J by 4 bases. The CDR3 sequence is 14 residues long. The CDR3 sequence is CASSRGGFTGELFF. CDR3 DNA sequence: TGTGCCAGCAGCCGCGGGGGTTTCACCGGGGAGCTGTTTTTT.

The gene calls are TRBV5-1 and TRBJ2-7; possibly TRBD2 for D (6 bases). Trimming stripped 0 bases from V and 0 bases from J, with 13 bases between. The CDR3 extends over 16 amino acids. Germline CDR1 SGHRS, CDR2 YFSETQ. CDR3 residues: CASSLGPQGGSYEQYF. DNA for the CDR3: TGCGCCAGCAGCTTGGGGCCGCAGGGAGGCTCCTACGAGCAGTACTTC.

The CDR3 sequence: CASSLIPGINEKLFF. The CDR3 DNA follows: TGTGCCAGCAGCTTAATCCCAGGAATAAATGAAAAACTGTTTTTT. V usage is TRBV7-3 and J usage is TRBJ1-4; D not resolved. V was shortened by 1 base and J by 5 bases, with 11 bases between the two germline ends. This CDR3 comprises 15 residues. The V gene's germline CDR1 is SGHTA and CDR2 FQGTGA.

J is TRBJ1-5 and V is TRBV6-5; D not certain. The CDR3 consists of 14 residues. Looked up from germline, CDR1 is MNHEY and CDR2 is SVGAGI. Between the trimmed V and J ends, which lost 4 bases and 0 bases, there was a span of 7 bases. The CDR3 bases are TGTGCCAGCAGTTTGTCCGGTAGCAATCAGCCCCAGCATTTT. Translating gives CASSLSGSNQPQHF.

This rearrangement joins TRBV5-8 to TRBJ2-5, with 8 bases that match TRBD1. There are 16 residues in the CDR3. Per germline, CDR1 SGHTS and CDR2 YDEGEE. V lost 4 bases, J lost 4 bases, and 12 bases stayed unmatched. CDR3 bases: TGTGCCAGCAGCCTACAAGGACAGGGCAGCGGAGAGACCCAGTACTTC. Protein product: CASSLQGQGSGETQYF.

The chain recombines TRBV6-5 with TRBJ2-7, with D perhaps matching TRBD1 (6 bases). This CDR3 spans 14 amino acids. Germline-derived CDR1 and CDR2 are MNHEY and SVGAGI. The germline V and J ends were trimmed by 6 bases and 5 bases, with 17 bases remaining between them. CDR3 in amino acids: CASSGPTGHHEQYF. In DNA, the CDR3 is TGTGCCAGCAGCGGACCAACAGGGCACCACGAGCAGTACTTC.

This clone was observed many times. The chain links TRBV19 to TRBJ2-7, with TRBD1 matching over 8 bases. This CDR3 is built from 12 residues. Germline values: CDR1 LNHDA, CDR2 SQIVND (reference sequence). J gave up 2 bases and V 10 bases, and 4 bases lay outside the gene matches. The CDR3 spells CATGQGTYEQYF. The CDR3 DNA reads TGTGCCACCGGACAGGGTACCTACGAGCAGTACTTC.

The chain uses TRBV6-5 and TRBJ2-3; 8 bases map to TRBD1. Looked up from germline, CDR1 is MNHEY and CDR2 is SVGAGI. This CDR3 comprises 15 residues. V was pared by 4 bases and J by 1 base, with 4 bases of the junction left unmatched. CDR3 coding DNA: TGTGCCAGCAGTTCGCAGGGGGCGGGCACAGATACGCAGTATTTT. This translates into CASSSQGAGTDTQYF.

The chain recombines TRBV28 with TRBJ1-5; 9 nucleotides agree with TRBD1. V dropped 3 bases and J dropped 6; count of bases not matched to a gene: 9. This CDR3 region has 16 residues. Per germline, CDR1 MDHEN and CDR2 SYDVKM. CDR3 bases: TGTGCCAGCAGTTTCCCCTCCAACAGGGGGCTTCAGCCCCAGCATTTT. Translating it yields CASSFPSNRGLQPQHF. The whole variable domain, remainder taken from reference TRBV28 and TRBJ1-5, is DVKVTQSSRYLVKRTGEKVFLECVQDMDHENMFWYRQDPGLGLRLIYFSYDVKMKEKGDIPEGYSVSREKKERFSLILESASTNQTSMYLCASSFPSNRGLQPQHFGDGTRLSIL.

The CDR3 nucleotides are TGTGCCAGCGGGGAGCGGGGGGCGGCCTACAATGAGCAGTTCTTC. The encoded protein is CASGERGAAYNEQFF. V is TRBV2 and J is TRBJ2-1; 9 bases fit TRBD2. The CDR3 consists of 15 residues. J gave up 2 bases and V 8 bases, and 7 bases lay outside the gene matches. CDR1 SNHLY and CDR2 FYNNEI come from the germline V gene.

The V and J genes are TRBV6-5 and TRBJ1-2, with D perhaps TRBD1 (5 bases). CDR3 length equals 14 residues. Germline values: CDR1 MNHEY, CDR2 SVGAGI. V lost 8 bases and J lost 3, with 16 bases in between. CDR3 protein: CASGRAGRDYGYTF. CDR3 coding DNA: TGTGCCAGCGGGAGGGCAGGGCGGGACTATGGCTACACCTTC.

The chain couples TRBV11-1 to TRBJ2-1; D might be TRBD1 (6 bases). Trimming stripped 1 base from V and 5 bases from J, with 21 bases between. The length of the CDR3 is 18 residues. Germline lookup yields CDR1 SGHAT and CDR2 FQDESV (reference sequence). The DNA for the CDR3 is TGTGCCAGCAGCTTAGTGCGGTTCGTGGGACAAAACAACAATGAGCAGTTCTTC. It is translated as CASSLVRFVGQNNNEQFF.

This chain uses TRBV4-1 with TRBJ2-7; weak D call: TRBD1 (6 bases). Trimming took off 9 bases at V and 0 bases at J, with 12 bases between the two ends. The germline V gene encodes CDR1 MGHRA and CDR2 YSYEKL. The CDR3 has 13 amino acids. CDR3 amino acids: CASSGQSSYEQYF. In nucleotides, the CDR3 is TGCGCCAGTTCAGGACAGTCCTCCTACGAGCAGTACTTC.

CDR3 amino acids: CASSLGNRGRNTDTQYF. The DNA of the CDR3 is TGTGCCAGCAGCTTGGGGAACAGGGGGCGCAACACAGATACGCAGTATTTT. The chain carries TRBV5-4 and TRBJ2-3, with 9 positions matching TRBD1. Germline V gene sequence: CDR1 SGHNT, CDR2 YYREEE (reference sequence). The CDR3 sequence is 17 residues long. Trimming took 0 bases from V and 2 from J; bases not matched to a gene: 7.

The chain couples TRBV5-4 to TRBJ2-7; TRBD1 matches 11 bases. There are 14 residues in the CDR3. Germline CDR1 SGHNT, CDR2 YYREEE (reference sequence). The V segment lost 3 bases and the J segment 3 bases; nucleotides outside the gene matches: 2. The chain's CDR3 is CASSSGTGGYEQYF. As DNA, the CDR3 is TGTGCCAGCAGCTCCGGGACAGGGGGCTACGAGCAGTACTTC.